The clone carrying this TCR beta chain was seen only once. The source of the sample is a study of blood T cell repertoires in COVID-19. Study-wide background: From the United States, Italy and Spain came samples of acute and convalescent COVID-19. T cells, B-cell-depleted T cells, or PBMCs supplied cDNA or gDNA.

Original handling: The authors estimated nucleated cell counts from reference gene primer amplification. Clones were read by immunoSEQ multiplex PCR, and TCRdb kept only the in-frame ones, dropping some. From that table come the V and J calls and clone size; the DNA was used to work out D and trimming. The sample carries 250,000 to 300,000 clones, about 89% recorded once. Participants, about 18 to 100 years old, spanned more than 20 US areas. V trimming: 0 bases; J trimming: 9 bases; junction bases outside the gene matches: 4. Germline CDR1 and CDR2: MNHEY and SVGAGI. The CDR3 runs to 15 residues. This TCR was sampled from a human donor in a cohort exposed to, infected with or recovered from COVID-19 (not recorded which). The donor label of this sample is uncertain. V gene TRBV6-5 combines with J gene TRBJ1-6; 8 bases are shared with TRBD1. Sequenced sample: PBMCs or T cells enriched from blood (not recorded which). The CDR3 reads CASSYSGTGGSPLHF. CDR3 sequence (DNA): TGTGCCAGCAGTTACTCCGGGACAGGTGGTTCACCCCTCCACTTT.